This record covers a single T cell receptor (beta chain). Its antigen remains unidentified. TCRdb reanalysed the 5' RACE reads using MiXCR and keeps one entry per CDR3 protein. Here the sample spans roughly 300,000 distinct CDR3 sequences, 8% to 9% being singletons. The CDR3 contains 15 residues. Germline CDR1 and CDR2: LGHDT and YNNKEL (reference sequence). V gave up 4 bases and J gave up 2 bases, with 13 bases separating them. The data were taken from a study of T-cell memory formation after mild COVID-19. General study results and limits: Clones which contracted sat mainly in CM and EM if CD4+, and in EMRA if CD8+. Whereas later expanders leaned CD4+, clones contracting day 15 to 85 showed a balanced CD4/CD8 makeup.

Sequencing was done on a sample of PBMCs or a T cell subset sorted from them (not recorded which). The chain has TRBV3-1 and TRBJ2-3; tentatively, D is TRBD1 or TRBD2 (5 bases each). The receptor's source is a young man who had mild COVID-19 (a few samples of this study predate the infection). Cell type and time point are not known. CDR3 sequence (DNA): TGTGCCAGCAGCCGAGAGGGGCGGTCCACAGATACGCAGTATTTT. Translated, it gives CASSREGRSTDTQYF.